Below are 25 T cell receptor beta chains sequenced from a single sample in a study of cytomegalovirus exposure and HLA in healthy donors. Primers for the PCR totalled 60 Vbeta and 13 Jbeta. Some clones are missing from TCRdb's copy, which holds only in-frame ones; the method was immunoSEQ multiplex PCR. The repertoire holds roughly 66,000 clones, around 78% seen once, with around 6.3% in the top ten. The specimen was PBMCs. The receptors originated from a middle-aged man in good health and CMV-seronegative.

The V gene is TRBV2, the J gene TRBJ1-1; D possibly corresponds to TRBD1 (5 bases). Germline V gene sequence: CDR1 SNHLY, CDR2 FYNNEI. There are 13 residues in the CDR3. V was shortened by 8 bases and J by 0 bases, with 10 bases between the two germline ends. For the CDR3, the DNA is TGTGCCAGCGCGACAGAAATGAACACTGAAGCTTTCTTT. Amino acids: CASATEMNTEAFF.

The V call is TRBV19, the J call TRBJ1-5, with a weak D call TRBD1 (6 bases). The CDR3 is made up of 16 amino acids. Germline V gives CDR1 LNHDA, CDR2 SQIVND (reference sequence). The germline V and J ends were trimmed by 4 bases and 0 bases, with 13 bases remaining between them. CDR3 in amino acids: CASSKEGTLSNQPQHF. CDR3 nucleotide sequence: TGTGCCAGTAGTAAAGAGGGGACACTTAGCAATCAGCCCCAGCATTTT.

The V gene is TRBV7-6, the J gene TRBJ2-1, with 12 bases fitting TRBD1. The V gene end was trimmed by 1 base and the J gene end by 8 bases; junction bases not matched to a gene: 9. CDR1 is SGHVS, CDR2 FNYEAQ, per germline. The CDR3 loop spans 17 amino acids. The CDR3 nucleotides read TGTGCCAGCAGCTTAGTAGGGACAGGGGGCGGGTGGGATGAGCAGTTCTTC. Its translation is CASSLVGTGGGWDEQFF.

This clone was seen a handful of times. The chain employs TRBV10-2 and TRBJ1-6, with 7 bases identical to TRBD1. The length of the CDR3 is 15 residues. Trimming at V came to 9 bases and at J to 7 bases, leaving 12 bases not matched to a gene. The V gene's germline CDR1 is WSHSY and CDR2 SAAADI. This CDR3 reads CASIPGTVKNSPLHF. CDR3 coding DNA: TGCGCCAGTATACCGGGGACAGTCAAAAATTCACCCCTCCACTTT.

The chain uses TRBV18 and TRBJ2-2; 7 bases agree with TRBD1. This CDR3 region has 16 residues. Germline CDR1 is KGHSH and CDR2 is LQKENI. V dropped 1 base and J dropped 2; count of bases not matched to a gene: 4. In nucleotides, the CDR3 is TGTGCCAGCTCACCACATCCAGGGGGTAACACCGGGGAGCTGTTTTTT. Translating gives CASSPHPGGNTGELFF.

This clone has a handful of counts. The gene calls are TRBV27 and TRBJ2-1, with 9 bases identical to TRBD2. Germline V lookup: CDR1 MNHEY, CDR2 SMNVEV (reference sequence). Trimming took 5 bases from V and 4 from J; bases not matched to a gene: 6. The CDR3 sequence is 15 residues long. The DNA of the CDR3 is TGTGCCAGCAGTCCAACTAGCGGGCCTTACAATGAGCAGTTCTTC. This sequence encodes CASSPTSGPYNEQFF.

J is TRBJ2-1 and V is TRBV6-5; TRBD2 matches at 10 bases. V gave up 2 bases and J gave up 6 bases; unmatched junction bases: 4. The germline CDR1 and CDR2 sequences are MNHEY and SVGAGI. The CDR3 covers 15 residues. The CDR3 DNA reads as TGTGCCAGCAGTTACCTGACTAGCGGGCGCAATGAGCAGTTCTTC. Protein product: CASSYLTSGRNEQFF.

This sequence joins TRBV18 and TRBJ1-2; D gene unclear. Germline V CDR1 and CDR2: KGHSH, LQKENI. The CDR3 loop spans 16 amino acids. Trimming took off 0 bases at V and 0 bases at J, with 11 bases between the two ends. This chain's CDR3 is CASSPPITSANYGYTF. The CDR3 region has the DNA TGTGCCAGCTCACCACCCATCACCTCAGCTAACTATGGCTACACCTTC.

This clone was picked up one time. The chain uses TRBV7-9 and TRBJ2-2, with 7 positions matching TRBD2. Germline trimming cut 3 bases from V and 6 bases from J; bases unmatched to any gene: 13. This CDR3 comprises 17 residues. CDR1 and CDR2 from the germline V gene are SEHNR and FQNEAQ (reference sequence). CDR3 in DNA: TGTGCCAGCAGCTTCGGGTCGGGAGCGGGAATGGCCGGGGAGCTGTTTTTT. This sequence encodes CASSFGSGAGMAGELFF. Combining the CDR3 with reference TRBV7-9 and TRBJ2-2 gives the whole variable domain DTGVSQNPRHKITKRGQNVTFRCDPISEHNRLYWYRQTLGQGPEFLTYFQNEAQLEKSRLLSDRFSAERPKGSFSTLEIQRTEQGDSAMYLCASSFGSGAGMAGELFFGEGSRLTVL.

The V and J genes are TRBV5-6 and TRBJ2-1; 9 bases map to TRBD1. Per the germline V gene, CDR1 is SGHDT and CDR2 is YYEEEE. CDR3 length: 16 residues. The V gene end was trimmed by 2 bases and the J gene end by 7 bases; junction bases not matched to a gene: 10. The CDR3 loop is CASSLQGAGRVNEQFF. As DNA, the CDR3 is TGTGCCAGCAGCTTACAGGGGGCGGGTAGGGTGAATGAGCAGTTCTTC.

The chain employs TRBV10-3 and TRBJ1-1; tentatively, D is TRBD1 (5 bases). CDR1 and CDR2 (germline): ENHRY, SYGVKD. The CDR3 contains 15 residues. The V and J ends lost 10 bases and 3 bases respectively, with 21 bases between them. Here the CDR3 reads CATTRSGLTDTEAFF. As DNA, the CDR3 is TGTGCCACGACACGTTCAGGGTTAACGGACACTGAAGCTTTCTTT.

V and J are TRBV5-6 and TRBJ1-1; the D is unclear. The CDR3 runs to 13 residues. Germline loops: CDR1 SGHDT, CDR2 YYEEEE. The germline V and J ends were trimmed by 0 bases and 6 bases, with 9 bases remaining between them. The CDR3 spells CASSLAGLAEAFF. Written as DNA, the CDR3 is TGTGCCAGCAGCTTGGCCGGGTTGGCTGAAGCTTTCTTT.

The V call is TRBV7-9, the J call TRBJ1-2, with D perhaps matching TRBD1 (6 bases). CDR1 and CDR2 (germline): SEHNR, FQNEAQ (reference sequence). The V gene lost 5 bases and the J gene lost 6 bases, with 25 bases spanning the gap. The CDR3 runs 17 residues. This CDR3 reads CASSGRGGTLFGHGYTF. CDR3 DNA: TGTGCCAGCAGCGGACGGGGAGGGACACTTTTTGGCCATGGCTACACCTTC. The variable domain in full, with the rest retrieved from reference TRBV7-9 and TRBJ1-2, is DTGVSQNPRHKITKRGQNVTFRCDPISEHNRLYWYRQTLGQGPEFLTYFQNEAQLEKSRLLSDRFSAERPKGSFSTLEIQRTEQGDSAMYLCASSGRGGTLFGHGYTFGSGTRLTVV.

This clone was seen a handful of times. The V gene is TRBV4-3, the J gene TRBJ2-1, with 8 bases lining up with TRBD2. V lost 0 bases and J lost 8; bases outside the gene matches: 6. This CDR3 region has 15 residues. CDR1 is LGHNA and CDR2 is YSLEER in the germline V gene. CDR3 in DNA: TGCGCCAGCAGCCAAGAGGCTAGCGGGTTTTATGAGCAGTTCTTC. Translating it yields CASSQEASGFYEQFF.

The chain recombines TRBV6-1 with TRBJ1-1; tentatively, D is TRBD1 (5 bases). Germline V lookup: CDR1 MNHNS, CDR2 SASEGT. The germline V and J ends were trimmed by 6 bases and 0 bases, with 14 bases remaining between them. This CDR3 has 15 residues. The CDR3 here is CASSPTGHMNTEAFF. In DNA form, the CDR3 reads TGTGCCAGCAGCCCGACTGGACACATGAACACTGAAGCTTTCTTT.

The J gene is TRBJ1-6, the V gene TRBV4-2; 7 bases match TRBD1. The length of the CDR3 is 19 residues. Per germline, CDR1 LGHNA and CDR2 YNFKEQ. The trim removed 1 base at V and 0 bases at J, leaving 9 bases unmatched. The DNA for the CDR3 is TGTGCCAGCAGCCAAGCCGACAGGGAAAAGGGCTCCTATAATTCACCCCTCCACTTT. Its translation: CASSQADREKGSYNSPLHF.

V gene TRBV7-2 combines with J gene TRBJ2-1; 7 nucleotides line up with TRBD1. This CDR3 spans 16 amino acids. CDR1 and CDR2 (germline): SGHTA, FQGNSA. J gave up 2 bases and V 5 bases, and 9 bases lay outside the gene matches. This chain's CDR3 is CASSPSSGQTYNEQFF. CDR3 in DNA: TGTGCCAGCAGCCCATCTTCGGGACAGACCTACAATGAGCAGTTCTTC.

This clone appeared once. The V call is TRBV6-4, the J call TRBJ1-5; 9 bases match TRBD1. V lost 6 bases to trimming and J lost 6 bases; unmatched junction nucleotides: 9. Germline V CDR1 and CDR2: MRHNA, SNTAGT. CDR3 length: 15 amino acids. CDR3 bases: TGTGCCAGCAGCGCTGAGGGACAGGGAGGTCAGCCCCAGCATTTT. Protein: CASSAEGQGGQPQHF.

This chain uses TRBV10-1 with TRBJ2-2; D is uncertain. V lost 2 bases and J 10 bases, leaving 11 bases between the germline ends. The CDR3 loop spans 13 amino acids. Per the germline V gene, CDR1 is WNHNN and CDR2 is SYGVQD (reference sequence). The CDR3 sequence: CASSEGYRAELFF. CDR3 DNA: TGCGCCAGCAGTGAGGGATACAGAGCGGAGCTGTTTTTT.

The V gene is TRBV11-2, the J gene TRBJ1-1; 8 bases are a match to TRBD1. The germline V gene encodes CDR1 SGHAT and CDR2 FQNNGV. V shed 3 bases and J 4 bases; nucleotides not matched to a gene: 7. The CDR3 sequence is 15 residues long. This chain's CDR3 is CASSLTGERGTEAFF. The DNA for the CDR3 is TGTGCCAGCAGCTTGACAGGGGAGAGGGGCACTGAAGCTTTCTTT. Looking up the rest from reference TRBV11-2 and TRBJ1-1 gives the full variable domain: EAGVAQSPRYKIIEKRQSVAFWCNPISGHATLYWYQQILGQGPKLLIQFQNNGVVDDSQLPKDRFSAERLKGVDSTLKIQPAKLEDSAVYLCASSLTGERGTEAFFGQGTRLTVV.

The rearrangement joins TRBV28 to TRBJ1-5; 7 nucleotides align to TRBD1. The CDR3 extends over 15 amino acids. Trimming removed 4 bases from V and 7 bases from J; junction bases left unmatched: 10. Looked up from germline, CDR1 is MDHEN and CDR2 is SYDVKM. The CDR3 DNA sequence: TGTGCCAGCAGTTCCTCGACAGGGTCCGGGCAGCCCCAGCATTTT. Encoded protein: CASSSSTGSGQPQHF.

This clone was detected a few times. CDR3: CASSSTGESTDTQYF. DNA of the CDR3: TGTGCCAGCAGCTCAACCGGGGAAAGCACAGATACGCAGTATTTT. The chain combines TRBV7-9 with TRBJ2-3, with D perhaps matching TRBD2 (5 bases). Trimming removed 4 bases from V and 0 bases from J, with 11 bases in between. Germline assignment: CDR1 SEHNR and CDR2 FQNEAQ (reference sequence). The CDR3 length is 15 residues.

This chain joins TRBV18 and TRBJ2-5; 8 bases align to TRBD1. This CDR3 comprises 14 residues. Trimming at V came to 3 bases and at J to 5 bases, leaving 5 bases not matched to a gene. Germline CDR1 KGHSH, CDR2 LQKENI. The CDR3 DNA follows: TGTGCCAGCTCACCCGGACAGGGCACCGAGACCCAGTACTTC. Translated: CASSPGQGTETQYF.

The chain has TRBV7-8 and TRBJ2-7, with D hard to call. CDR3 length: 15 amino acids. V gave up 1 base and J gave up 2 bases, with 12 bases separating them. CDR1 and CDR2 from the germline V gene are SGHVS and FQNEAQ. The CDR3 protein is CASSLGPGYTYEQYF. The CDR3, as DNA: TGTGCCAGCAGCTTAGGGCCAGGTTATACCTACGAGCAGTACTTC.

The rearrangement uses TRBV5-6 and TRBJ2-2; 8 bases agree with TRBD2. This CDR3 has 15 residues. V shed 0 bases, J shed 7 bases, and the junction held 5 bases outside the gene matches. Germline V gene sequence: CDR1 SGHDT, CDR2 YYEEEE. The CDR3 sequence: CASSLGTSRYGELFF. CDR3 in DNA: TGTGCCAGCAGCTTGGGGACTAGCCGGTACGGGGAGCTGTTTTTT.